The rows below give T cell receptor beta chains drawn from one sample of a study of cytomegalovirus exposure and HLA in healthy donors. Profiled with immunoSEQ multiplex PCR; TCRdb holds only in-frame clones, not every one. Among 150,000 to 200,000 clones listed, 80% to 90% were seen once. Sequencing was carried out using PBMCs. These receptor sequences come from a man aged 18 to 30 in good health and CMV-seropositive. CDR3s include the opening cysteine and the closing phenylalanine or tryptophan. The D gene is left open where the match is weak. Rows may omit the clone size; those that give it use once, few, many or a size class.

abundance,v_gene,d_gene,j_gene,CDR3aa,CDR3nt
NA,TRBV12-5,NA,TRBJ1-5,CASGLVREYDYSNQPQHF,TGTGCTAGTGGTTTGGTACGGGAATATGACTATAGCAATCAGCCCCAGCATTTT
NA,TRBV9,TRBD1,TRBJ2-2,CASSRDSLHTGELFF,TGTGCCAGCAGCCGGGACAGCCTCCACACCGGGGAGCTGTTTTTT
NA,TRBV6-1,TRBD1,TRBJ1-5,CASRRSDAGGQPQHF,TGTGCCAGCAGACGAAGCGATGCAGGGGGTCAGCCCCAGCATTTT
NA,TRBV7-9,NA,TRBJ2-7,CASSLGADSSYEQYF,TGTGCCAGCAGCTTAGGGGCGGACAGTTCCTACGAGCAGTACTTC
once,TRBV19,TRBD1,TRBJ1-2,CASSTGTALNYGYTF,TGTGCCAGTAGTACCGGGACAGCGCTTAACTATGGCTACACCTTC
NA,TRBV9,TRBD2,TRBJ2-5,CASSVKAGGEETQYF,TGTGCCAGCAGCGTCAAGGCGGGGGGCGAAGAGACCCAGTACTTC
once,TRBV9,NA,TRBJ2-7,CASSPGQRTYEQYF,TGTGCCAGCAGCCCCGGACAAAGGACCTACGAGCAGTACTTC
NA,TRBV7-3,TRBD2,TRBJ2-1,CASSPPQRGANEQFF,TGTGCCAGCAGCCCCCCCCAGCGGGGGGCCAATGAGCAGTTCTTC
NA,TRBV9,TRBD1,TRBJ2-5,CASSVGGTGMQETQYF,TGTGCCAGCAGCGTAGGCGGGACAGGTATGCAAGAGACCCAGTACTTC
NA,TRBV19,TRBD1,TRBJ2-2,CASTPRTGETGELFF,TGTGCCAGTACCCCCAGGACAGGGGAAACCGGGGAGCTGTTTTTT
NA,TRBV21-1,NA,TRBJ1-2,CASSTGEGYTF,TGTGCCAGCAGCACGGGGGAAGGCTACACCTTC
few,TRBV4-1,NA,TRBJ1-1,CASSQGFGGTEAFF,TGCGCCAGCAGCCAAGGGTTCGGGGGCACTGAAGCTTTCTTT
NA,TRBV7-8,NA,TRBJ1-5,CASSLFILQGQPQHF,TGTGCCAGCAGCTTATTTATCCTTCAGGGTCAGCCCCAGCATTTT
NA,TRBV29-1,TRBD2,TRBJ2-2,CSGGGSAGELFF,TGCAGCGGGGGGGGAAGCGCCGGGGAGCTGTTTTTT
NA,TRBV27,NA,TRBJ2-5,CASSLYGLGTQYF,TGTGCCAGCAGTTTATACGGACTGGGGACCCAGTACTTC
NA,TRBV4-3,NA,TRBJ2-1,CASSPGDEQFF,TGCGCCAGCAGCCCCGGGGATGAGCAGTTCTTC
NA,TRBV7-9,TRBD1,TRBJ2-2,CASSSLTGTGELFF,TGTGCCAGCAGCTCGCTGACAGGGACCGGGGAGCTGTTTTTT
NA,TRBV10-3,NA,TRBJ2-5,CAIRDRQETQYF,TGTGCCATCAGGGACAGACAAGAGACCCAGTACTTC
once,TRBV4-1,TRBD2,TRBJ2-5,CASSPFLAGARETQYF,TGCGCCAGCAGCCCTTTCCTAGCGGGGGCAAGGGAGACCCAGTACTTC
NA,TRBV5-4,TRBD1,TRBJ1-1,CASSRTGVYYTEAFF,TGTGCCAGCAGCCGGACAGGGGTGTACTACACTGAAGCTTTCTTT
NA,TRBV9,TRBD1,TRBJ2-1,CASSVDVRGRRMYNEQFF,TGTGCCAGCAGCGTAGATGTCAGGGGGCGCCGAATGTACAATGAGCAGTTCTTC
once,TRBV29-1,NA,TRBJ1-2,CSVEDGPIYGYTF,TGCAGCGTTGAAGATGGGCCCATCTATGGCTACACCTTC
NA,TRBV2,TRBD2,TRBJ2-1,CAIDVGGADGEQFF,TGTGCCATCGATGTCGGGGGGGCCGATGGTGAGCAGTTCTTC
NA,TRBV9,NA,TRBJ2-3,CASSVGPNTDTQYF,TGTGCCAGCAGCGTAGGGCCGAACACAGATACGCAGTATTTT
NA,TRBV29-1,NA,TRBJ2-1,CSVAFRVSYNEQFF,TGCAGCGTTGCCTTCAGGGTTTCCTACAATGAGCAGTTCTTC
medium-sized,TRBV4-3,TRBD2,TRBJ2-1,CASSQDVVGLRGEVDEQFF,TGCGCCAGCAGCCAAGATGTTGTGGGATTACGGGGGGAGGTAGATGAGCAGTTCTTC
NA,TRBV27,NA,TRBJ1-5,CASAPFFIRGNQPQHF,TGTGCCAGCGCCCCTTTTTTTATACGGGGCAATCAGCCCCAGCATTTT